This T cell receptor (beta chain) originates from a study of T-cell memory formation after mild COVID-19. Looking at the study overall: TCR clusters were mostly confined to one donor each.

MiXCR, run by TCRdb on the 5' RACE reads, gives a single entry per CDR3 protein. Of approximately 110,000 distinct CDR3 sequences in the sample, 20% to 25% were seen once. Whole-study findings and limits: Pre-infection memory contained some responding clones, which suggested that cross-reactive memory had joined.

This CDR3 region has 14 residues. Germline CDR1 LNHNV, CDR2 YYDKDF (reference sequence). With V trimmed by 3 bases and J by 9 bases, 8 bases remained unmatched. This clonotype was detected a few times. What it binds is not known. Sample: PBMCs or a T cell subset sorted from them (not recorded which). The chain employs TRBV15 and TRBJ1-1; 9 nucleotides match TRBD1. The TCR was taken from a man aged 18 to 30 who had mild COVID-19 (a few samples of this study predate the infection). Cell type and time point are not known. Written as DNA, the CDR3 is TGTGCCACCAGCAGTCGCAAACAGGGGGCTAAAGCTTTCTTT. Protein sequence: CATSSRKQGAKAFF.